These 12 T cell receptor beta chains came from one sample sequenced in a study of blood T cell repertoires in COVID-19. Assay used: immunoSEQ multiplex PCR; TCRdb lists only in-frame clones, some missing. The repertoire holds approximately 120,000 clones, with more than 80% as singletons. The sample taken for sequencing was peripheral blood. Receptor source: a human donor in a cohort sampled during active COVID-19.

The chain joins TRBV6-6 to TRBJ2-7; tentative D call: TRBD2 (6 bases). The V gene's germline CDR1 is MNHNY and CDR2 SVGAGI (reference sequence). Trimming took off 2 bases at V and 6 bases at J, with 14 bases between the two ends. This CDR3 has 14 amino acids. In DNA form, the CDR3 reads TGTGCCAGCAGTTACCGAGACTACGGGGGCGAGCAGTACTTC. Its translation is CASSYRDYGGEQYF.

This clone has just one count. This rearrangement joins TRBV27 to TRBJ2-3; TRBD2 matches at 7 bases. From germline, CDR1 is MNHEY and CDR2 SMNVEV (reference sequence). V was pared by 6 bases and J by 0 bases, with 15 bases of the junction left unmatched. The CDR3 has 18 amino acids. This CDR3 is CASSPRPSLAASTDTQYF. DNA of the CDR3: TGTGCCAGCAGCCCACGCCCCTCTCTAGCGGCTAGCACAGATACGCAGTATTTT.

This chain joins TRBV29-1 and TRBJ1-1; possible D gene TRBD1, 5 bases. V gave up 2 bases and J gave up 4 bases, with 23 bases separating them. CDR3 length: 17 amino acids. Germline V gene sequence: CDR1 SQVTM, CDR2 ANQGSEA. The CDR3 nucleotides are TGCAGCGTTGAATCAGTCTCGTTAGGGGTCAAGCGCACTGAAGCTTTCTTT. Residues: CSVESVSLGVKRTEAFF. Together with reference TRBV29-1 and TRBJ1-1, the CDR3 gives the full variable domain: SAVISQKPSRDICQRGTSLTIQCQVDSQVTMMFWYRQQPGQSLTLIATANQGSEATYESGFVIDKFPISRPNLTFSTLTVSNMSPEDSSIYLCSVESVSLGVKRTEAFFGQGTRLTVV.

This clone appeared a single time. The chain employs TRBV4-3 and TRBJ2-1; 14 positions agree with TRBD2. Germline V gene data show CDR1 as LGHNA and CDR2 as YSLEER. V was clipped by 0 bases and J by 1 base; unmatched bases: 5. The CDR3 runs to 19 residues. Written as DNA, the CDR3 is TGCGCCAGCAGCCAAGACCCCGGACTAGCGGGAGGTTCCTACAATGAGCAGTTCTTC. The encoded protein is CASSQDPGLAGGSYNEQFF.

The chain recombines TRBV7-2 with TRBJ1-1; D gene unclear. CDR3 size: 17 residues. V was pared by 0 bases and J by 5 bases, with 19 bases between. Germline V gene sequence: CDR1 SGHTA, CDR2 FQGNSA. Here the CDR3 DNA reads TGTGCCAGCAGCTTAGCTGGGTCTCTCCTCGAGAGGACTGAAGCTTTCTTT. This translates into CASSLAGSLLERTEAFF. Based on the CDR3 plus reference TRBV7-2 and TRBJ1-1, the full variable domain is GAGVSQSPSNKVTEKGKDVELRCDPISGHTALYWYRQSLGQGLEFLIYFQGNSAPDKSGLPSDRFSAERTGGSVSTLTIQRTQQEDSAVYLCASSLAGSLLERTEAFFGQGTRLTVV.

This clone was recorded only once. The rearrangement links TRBV27 to TRBJ2-5; D is possibly TRBD1 (7 bases). V lost 10 bases, J lost 5 bases, and 20 bases lay in between. This CDR3 spans 14 amino acids. Germline V gene sequence: CDR1 MNHEY, CDR2 SMNVEV (reference sequence). CDR3 DNA: TGTGCCAAAACGGACCCACAGGGGAGGGAGACCCAGTACTTC. It codes for CAKTDPQGRETQYF.

The chain couples TRBV19 to TRBJ2-5; tentative D call: TRBD1 (6 bases). The V gene's germline CDR1 is LNHDA and CDR2 SQIVND (reference sequence). The V end was cut by 5 bases, the J end by 7 bases, with 17 bases between. This CDR3 has 14 residues. This CDR3 reads CASSATGQKGTQYF. In nucleotides, the CDR3 is TGTGCCAGTAGTGCGACAGGCCAAAAGGGGACCCAGTACTTC.

The gene calls are TRBV29-1 and TRBJ2-5; a weak D match, TRBD2 (6 bases). The CDR3 spans 15 residues. The germline V gene has CDR1 SQVTM and CDR2 ANQGSEA. V was clipped by 3 bases and J by 0 bases, with 14 bases between them. The CDR3 DNA reads as TGCAGCGTTGACAGCGGGTCTTGGTACCAAGAGACCCAGTACTTC. Its protein product is CSVDSGSWYQETQYF.

This rearrangement joins TRBV2 to TRBJ2-1; 14 bases are shared with TRBD2. Per the germline V gene, CDR1 is SNHLY and CDR2 is FYNNEI. J was trimmed by 9 bases and V by 4 bases; bases with no gene match: 2. The CDR3 is 14 residues long. The CDR3 bases are TGTGCCAGCAGTGGACTAGCGGGGGGGAGTGAGCAGTTCTTC. Translated, it gives CASSGLAGGSEQFF.

The V and J genes are TRBV2 and TRBJ2-1, with 12 positions matching TRBD2. This CDR3 contains 16 residues. Germline CDR1 SNHLY, CDR2 FYNNEI. V trimming: 5 bases; J trimming: 3 bases; junction bases outside the gene matches: 5. The CDR3 DNA sequence: TGTGCCAGCAGTACTAGCGGGGGGACATTCTACAATGAGCAGTTCTTC. Translation: CASSTSGGTFYNEQFF.

The V gene is TRBV6-5, the J gene TRBJ1-2; TRBD1 is a possible D gene (5 bases). The ends were cut back, 2 bases at V and 3 bases at J, with 10 bases in the middle. The CDR3 runs 14 residues. Germline V gene lookup returns CDR1 MNHEY and CDR2 SVGAGI. In DNA form, the CDR3 reads TGTGCCAGCAGTTACAGGGGCGGATACTATGGCTACACCTTC. Residues: CASSYRGGYYGYTF.

The chain joins TRBV5-6 to TRBJ1-1; tentative D call: TRBD1 (5 bases). From germline, CDR1 is SGHDT and CDR2 YYEEEE. CDR3 length: 13 residues. Trimming removed 2 bases from V and 4 bases from J, with 9 bases in between. The chain's CDR3 is CASSFWRGTEAFF. The CDR3 coding sequence is TGTGCCAGCAGCTTTTGGAGGGGCACTGAAGCTTTCTTT.